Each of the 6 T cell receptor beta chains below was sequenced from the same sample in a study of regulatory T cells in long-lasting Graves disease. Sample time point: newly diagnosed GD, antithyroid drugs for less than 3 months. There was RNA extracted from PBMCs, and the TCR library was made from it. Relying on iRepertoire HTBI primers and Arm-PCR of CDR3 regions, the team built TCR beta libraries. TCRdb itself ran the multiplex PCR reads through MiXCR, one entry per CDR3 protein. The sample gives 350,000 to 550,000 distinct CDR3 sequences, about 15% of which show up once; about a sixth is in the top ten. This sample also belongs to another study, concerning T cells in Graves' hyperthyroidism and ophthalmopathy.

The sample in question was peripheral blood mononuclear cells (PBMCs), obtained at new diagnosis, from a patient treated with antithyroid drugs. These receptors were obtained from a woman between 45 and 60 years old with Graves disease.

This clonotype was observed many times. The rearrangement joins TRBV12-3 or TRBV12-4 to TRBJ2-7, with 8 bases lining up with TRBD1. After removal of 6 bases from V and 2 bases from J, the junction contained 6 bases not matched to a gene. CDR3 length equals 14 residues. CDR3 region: CASRPRTGPYEQYF. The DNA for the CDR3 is TGTGCCAGCAGACCAAGGACAGGGCCCTACGAGCAGTACTTC.

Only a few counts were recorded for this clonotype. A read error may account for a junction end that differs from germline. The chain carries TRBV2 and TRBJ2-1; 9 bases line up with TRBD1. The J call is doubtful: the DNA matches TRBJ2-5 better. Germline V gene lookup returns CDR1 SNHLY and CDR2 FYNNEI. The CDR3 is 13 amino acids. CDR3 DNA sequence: TGTGCCGCCAGGACAGGGGACCAAGAGGCCCAGTACTTC. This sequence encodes CAARTGDQEAQYF.

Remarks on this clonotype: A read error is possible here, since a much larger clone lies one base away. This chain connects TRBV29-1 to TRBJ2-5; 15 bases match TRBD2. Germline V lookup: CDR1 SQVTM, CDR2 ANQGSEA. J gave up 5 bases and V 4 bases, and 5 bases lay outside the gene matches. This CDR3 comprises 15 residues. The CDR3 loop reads CSVGFGTSGRETQYF. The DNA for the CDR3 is TGCAGCGTTGGCTTCGGGACTAGCGGGAGGGAGACCCAGTACTTC.

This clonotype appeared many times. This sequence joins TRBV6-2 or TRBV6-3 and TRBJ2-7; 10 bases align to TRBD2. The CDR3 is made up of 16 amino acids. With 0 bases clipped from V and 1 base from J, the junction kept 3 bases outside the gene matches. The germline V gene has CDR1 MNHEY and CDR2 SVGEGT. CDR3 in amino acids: CASSYSGLAASYEQYF. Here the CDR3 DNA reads TGTGCCAGCAGTTACTCTGGACTAGCGGCATCCTACGAGCAGTACTTC.

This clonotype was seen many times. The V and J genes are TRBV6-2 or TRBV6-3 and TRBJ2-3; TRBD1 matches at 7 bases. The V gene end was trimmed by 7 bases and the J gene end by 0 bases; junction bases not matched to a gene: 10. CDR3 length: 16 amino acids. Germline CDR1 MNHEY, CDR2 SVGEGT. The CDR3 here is CASIIPGTESTDTQYF. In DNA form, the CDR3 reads TGTGCCAGCATTATTCCCGGGACAGAAAGCACAGATACGCAGTATTTT.

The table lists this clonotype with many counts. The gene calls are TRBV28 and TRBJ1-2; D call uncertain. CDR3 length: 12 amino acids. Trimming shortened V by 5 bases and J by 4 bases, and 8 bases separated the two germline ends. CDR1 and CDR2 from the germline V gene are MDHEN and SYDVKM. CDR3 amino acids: CASSTRSYGYTF. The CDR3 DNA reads TGTGCCAGCAGTACAAGGAGCTATGGCTACACCTTC.